This T cell receptor (beta chain) comes out of a study of T cell repertoires in cytomegalovirus infection (dated by TCRdb to about 2019). As for the study more broadly: Peptide stimulations targeted recently identified HLA-C-restricted CMV epitopes, whose presentation resists viral immunomodulation, together with well-studied HLA-B-restricted epitopes. Donor HLA type was relevant to the analysis, as public TCR beta signatures indicated carriage of CMV infection together with the matching HLA type.

The sample's treatment or condition label is to be understood as: in vitro stimulation with specific CMV peptide epitopes to enrich CMV-specific T cells. TCRdb shows the sequencer as Illumina HiSeq 1500. The public reads were reprocessed in TCRdb via fastp at Q25 and MiXCR, keeping in-frame beta chains. Entries are consolidated by CDR3 protein sequence, retaining the most common genes and DNA. The sample records hundreds of thousands of distinct CDR3 sequences, roughly 30% of which are singletons. The top ten constitute over 10% of the sample. This clonotype was counted a few times. The antigen this receptor binds is unknown. Base quality data are lacking; no much larger clone is found one base away. The junction shows trimming of 2 bases on V and 4 bases on J, and the gene matches do not reach 8 bases of it. As encoded in the germline V gene, CDR1 is MNHEY while CDR2 is SVGEGT. From its cysteine to its phenylalanine, the CDR3 spans 16 amino acids. The only DNA kept is the CDR3, 48 bases in frame from the first base.

General findings and caveats noted by the study authors: The ex vivo response was dominated by HLA-C-restricted CMV-specific TCR beta clonotypes, and the single most frequent clonotype in two of eight donors was supplied by these HLA-C-restricted clonotypes. Carriers of CMV infection plus the relevant HLA type were discriminated by the cumulative frequency of public TCR beta family members in the study cohort and in an independent approximately 340-donor cohort.

The sequences come from cultured CD8+ T cells from PBMCs, collected from culture after CMV antigen stimulation. The TCR was taken from a human donor in good health (CMV status not recorded). Some clones in this sample may be carry-over from other donors' samples. The chain is made from TRBV6-2 or TRBV6-3 and TRBJ1-1; 9 middle bases align to TRBD1. CDR3 protein: CASSYAPDRGATEAFF. The nucleotides read TGTGCCAGCAGTTACGCGCCCGACAGGGGGGCCACTGAAGCTTTCTTT.